This TCR beta chain was documented in a study of blood T cell repertoires in COVID-19 (TCRdb year 2020). About the study as a whole: Collaborator samples came from the United States, Italy and Spain and covered acute and convalescent phases of COVID-19. Subjects who had been exposed to COVID-19, were actively infected with it, or had recovered from it provided the deeply sampled blood TCRbeta repertoires that made up the dataset. Sample metadata almost always included a de-identified subject ID, COVID-19 status, age in years and sex. Samples came from the ongoing ImmuneRACE study (first 160 participants) plus 1,254 subjects from 6 global collaborators. Where available, HLA class I and class II types were taken from metadata supplied by the sample provider and were not determined by assay-based typing. The repertoires were made available in a free public database intended to serve as a resource for research on the immune response to SARS-CoV-2. The prospective study material was composed of cDNA or gDNA derived from T cells, B-cell-depleted T cells, or PBMCs.

The immunoSEQ Assay, a bias-controlled multiplex PCR, was used to amplify TCRbeta CDR3 regions from genomic DNA. As for the authors' bioinformatics: Within the assay, amplification of reference gene primers was used to estimate how many nucleated cells each sample contained. To quantify the absolute abundance of each unique TCRbeta CDR3 rearrangement, sequence reads were collapsed and filtered. For each sample, productive Simpson clonality was calculated by taking the square root of Simpson's diversity index across productive rearrangements. TCRdb stores this immuneACCESS table with in-frame sequences only. Part of the clones is absent; in the studies checked, under half of the shortfall reflects unresolved V genes, and no reason is known for the rest. V, J and clone size are taken as reported in that table, and D and trimming were inferred from the DNA itself. The table for this sample lists 350,000 to 400,000 clones; around 92% of them were counted only once. Approximately 3% of the sample belongs to the ten largest clones.

V lost 7 bases and J lost 10 bases, and the count of bases not matched to a germline gene is 10. Taken from cysteine to phenylalanine, the CDR3 has 14 residues. Only the CDR3 portion is preserved as DNA: 42 bases, with reading frame beginning at the first base. The germline V gene (reference sequence) provides CDR1 SGHKS and CDR2 YYEKEE. Study-level results and caveats: Clinical and demographic metadata were provided uncurated, with the amount varying by source and participant.

In Seattle, one collaborating source enrolled patients while the infection was active and tracked those patients longitudinally over the course of disease. The collaborating institutions used their own protocols to collect whole blood in K2EDTA tubes. For TCRbeta analysis, collaborators shipped samples in one of three forms: frozen whole blood, isolated PBMCs, or DNA extracted from either of those sample types. Points on this clone: What antigen it recognizes has not been identified. No base quality values were provided; no much bigger clone lies one nucleotide off.

The specimen was peripheral blood. The receptor's source is a woman aged 25 to 39 with COVID-19, enrolled during active disease. The rearrangement combines TRBV5-5 with TRBJ1-6; a stretch of 8 junction bases matches TRBD1. The CDR3 amino acid sequence is: CASLPVQGASPLHF. In nucleotides, the sequence is TGTGCCAGCCTCCCGGTTCAGGGGGCCTCACCCCTCCACTTT. The CDR3, completed at both ends by the reference TRBV5-5 and TRBJ1-6 genes, gives the full variable domain DAGVTQSPTHLIKTRGQQVTLRCSPISGHKSVSWYQQVLGQGPQFIFQYYEKEERGRGNFPDRFSARQFPNYSSELNVNALLLGDSALYLCASLPVQGASPLHFGNGTRLTVT.